The following is a TCR beta chain sequence with its context. A read error may produce the germline difference seen at one junction end. In the same sample, other DNA sequences code for this CDR3. This CDR3 region has 13 residues. From germline, CDR1 is LGHNA and CDR2 YSLEER. This entry belongs to a study of control samples from healthy donors and cancer patients. The assay was immunoSEQ multiplex PCR, and TCRdb's table has in-frame clones only and misses some. The table has 150,000 to 200,000 clones, just under 95% seen once. Sequencing used blood. The rearrangement links TRBV4-3 to TRBJ1-1; no clear D gene. The receptor comes from a woman aged 35 to 49 in good health. The CDR3 DNA sequence: TGCGCCAGCAGCCAAGTGTCTTGGACTGAAGCCTTCTTT. Its protein is CASSQVSWTEAFF.